The 27 T cell receptor beta chains reported below all come from one sample, sequenced in a study of cytomegalovirus exposure and HLA in healthy donors. PCR employed 60 Vbeta and 13 Jbeta primers. Some clones are missing from TCRdb's copy, which holds only in-frame ones; the method was immunoSEQ multiplex PCR. Of some 130,000 clones listed, 78% are singletons. Sequencing was done on a sample of PBMCs. Receptor source: a female donor in good health and CMV-seronegative.

The rearrangement links TRBV4-1 to TRBJ1-4; 12 bases agree with TRBD1. Germline V gives CDR1 MGHRA, CDR2 YSYEKL. Unmatched junction bases numbered 6, after V lost 4 bases and J lost 6 bases. The CDR3 length is 16 residues. CDR3 coding DNA: TGCGCCAGCAGCCCGGGACAGGGGGCTTATGATGAAAAACTGTTTTTT. This codes for CASSPGQGAYDEKLFF.

This chain uses TRBV2 with TRBJ1-6; TRBD1 matches at 10 bases. Trimming at V came to 8 bases and at J to 8 bases, leaving 6 bases not matched to a gene. Germline CDR1 and CDR2: SNHLY and FYNNEI. This CDR3 is 14 amino acids long. The CDR3 coding sequence is TGTGCCAGCTCGTGGACAGGGGGGGATTCACCCCTCCACTTT. Its protein is CASSWTGGDSPLHF.

The chain joins TRBV14 to TRBJ1-2; 7 bases map to TRBD1. The CDR3 extends over 14 amino acids. Germline values: CDR1 SGHDN, CDR2 FVKESK. After removal of 2 bases from V and 8 bases from J, the junction contained 8 bases not matched to a gene. The CDR3 bases are TGTGCCAGCAGCCAACTTTCGACAGGGACCGGCTACACCTTC. It yields the protein CASSQLSTGTGYTF.

This clone was seen more than once but under ten times. CDR3 residues: CASSIRDSLGYTF. The CDR3 DNA sequence: TGTGCCAGTAGTATCAGGGACTCCCTTGGCTACACCTTC. V is TRBV19 and J is TRBJ1-2; D might be TRBD1 (5 bases). The length of the CDR3 is 13 residues. Germline V gene data show CDR1 as LNHDA and CDR2 as SQIVND (reference sequence). Trimming removed 3 bases at V and 7 bases at J, with 12 bases between.

CDR3 sequence: CSAVGGRGHEQYF. CDR3 sequence (DNA): TGCAGCGCTGTAGGTGGCAGGGGCCACGAGCAGTACTTC. The chain employs TRBV29-1 and TRBJ2-7; D is perhaps TRBD1 (6 bases). There are 13 residues in the CDR3. The germline V gene has CDR1 SQVTM and CDR2 ANQGSEA. The V end lost 7 bases, the J end lost 5 bases, and 18 bases lay between the germline ends.

This clone was observed a few times. Mismatch with germline at one junction end may stem from a read error. The rearrangement links TRBV7-7 to TRBJ2-5; 8 nucleotides align to TRBD1. This CDR3 is 14 amino acids long. Germline V gene lookup returns CDR1 SSHAT and CDR2 FNYEAQ (reference sequence). In nucleotides, the CDR3 is TGTGCTAGCAGCTCGGGACAGGACCAAGAGACCCAGTACTTC. This sequence encodes CASSSGQDQETQYF.

The chain has TRBV2 and TRBJ2-3; 8 nucleotides agree with TRBD1. With 2 bases clipped from V and 1 base from J, the junction kept 2 bases outside the gene matches. Germline V gene lookup returns CDR1 SNHLY and CDR2 FYNNEI. The CDR3 is 15 residues long. The CDR3 region is CASSELDRGTDTQYF. The CDR3 bases are TGTGCCAGCAGTGAACTGGACAGGGGCACAGATACGCAGTATTTT.

The chain recombines TRBV6-5 with TRBJ1-2; 9 bases are a match to TRBD1. V was pared by 2 bases and J by 6 bases, with 4 bases of the junction left unmatched. The CDR3 contains 14 residues. Germline V gene sequence: CDR1 MNHEY, CDR2 SVGAGI. The CDR3 nucleotides are TGTGCCAGCAGTTACGGGACAGGGTCCGATGGCTACACCTTC. Amino acids: CASSYGTGSDGYTF.

The chain joins TRBV30 to TRBJ1-5; the match to TRBD1 covers 7 bases. Germline CDR1 is GTSNPN and CDR2 is SVGIG (reference sequence). Losses at the gene ends were 0 bases for V and 7 bases for J; bases not matched to a gene: 3. This CDR3 is built from 13 residues. The CDR3 protein is CAWSVEGGQPQHF. The CDR3 bases are TGTGCCTGGAGTGTAGAAGGGGGCCAGCCCCAGCATTTT.

The chain joins TRBV16 to TRBJ2-5; the D is unclear. The germline gives CDR1 KGHSY, CDR2 FQNENV. Trimming stripped 2 bases from V and 2 bases from J, with 15 bases between. CDR3 size: 16 residues. This chain's CDR3 is CASSQIGDTSQETQYF. DNA for the CDR3: TGTGCCAGCAGCCAAATCGGCGACACCTCACAAGAGACCCAGTACTTC.

DNA for the CDR3: TGTGCCAGCAGTCGACAGGGGGCGGGAAACATTCAGTACTTC. Residues: CASSRQGAGNIQYF. The chain carries TRBV28 and TRBJ2-4; 10 nucleotides match TRBD1. Germline V lookup: CDR1 MDHEN, CDR2 SYDVKM. V lost 5 bases and J lost 6; bases outside the gene matches: 4. The CDR3 contains 14 residues. The full variable domain, its missing parts supplied by reference TRBV28 and TRBJ2-4, is DVKVTQSSRYLVKRTGEKVFLECVQDMDHENMFWYRQDPGLGLRLIYFSYDVKMKEKGDIPEGYSVSREKKERFSLILESASTNQTSMYLCASSRQGAGNIQYFGAGTRLSVL.

This clone is a singleton in its sample. The genes are TRBV6-5 and TRBJ1-1; TRBD1 matches at 7 bases. The CDR3 consists of 15 residues. The J segment lost 3 bases and the V segment lost 2 bases, leaving 6 bases of the junction unmatched. Germline loops: CDR1 MNHEY, CDR2 SVGAGI. The CDR3 DNA sequence: TGTGCCAGCAGTTACGGGACAGTAAAGGACACTGAAGCTTTCTTT. Translating gives CASSYGTVKDTEAFF.

The chain employs TRBV7-2 and TRBJ2-1; 7 bases align to TRBD1. Germline CDR1 SGHTA, CDR2 FQGNSA. CDR3 length: 14 residues. J was trimmed by 4 bases and V by 5 bases; bases with no gene match: 5. The CDR3 nucleotides are TGTGCCAGCAGCATTGGGACAGTATACAATGAGCAGTTCTTC. As protein: CASSIGTVYNEQFF.

This clone was detected once. The J gene is TRBJ1-1, the V gene TRBV28; 8 nucleotides match TRBD1. CDR1 and CDR2 (germline): MDHEN, SYDVKM. This CDR3 is built from 15 residues. V lost 5 bases to trimming and J lost 1 base; unmatched junction nucleotides: 6. This chain's CDR3 is CASSAVGQANTEAFF. For the CDR3, the DNA is TGTGCCAGCAGTGCAGTGGGACAGGCGAACACTGAAGCTTTCTTT.

V and J are TRBV5-1 and TRBJ1-2, with a tentative D call TRBD1 (6 bases). V was shortened by 9 bases and J by 6 bases, with 15 bases between the two germline ends. Looked up from germline, CDR1 is SGHRS and CDR2 is YFSETQ. This CDR3 comprises 12 residues. The CDR3 DNA reads TGCGCCACGCCTTGGGGGGGCGATGGCTACACCTTC. Translating gives CATPWGGDGYTF.

The chain employs TRBV30 and TRBJ1-2; D not resolved. The CDR3 sequence is 12 residues long. Between the trimmed V and J ends, which lost 3 bases and 0 bases, there was a span of 5 bases. Per the germline V gene, CDR1 is GTSNPN and CDR2 is SVGIG (reference sequence). This chain's CDR3 is CAWREPNYGYTF. DNA of the CDR3: TGTGCCTGGAGAGAGCCTAACTATGGCTACACCTTC.

V usage is TRBV11-2 and J usage is TRBJ2-7; a possible D gene is TRBD2 (6 bases). Between the trimmed V and J ends, which lost 5 bases and 4 bases, there was a span of 18 bases. CDR3 size: 15 residues. The germline V gene has CDR1 SGHAT and CDR2 FQNNGV. CDR3 nucleotides: TGTGCCAGCAGCCGCCAGTCTCATCGGGGGTACGAGCAGTACTTC. This translates into CASSRQSHRGYEQYF.

The chain uses TRBV23-1 and TRBJ1-2, with 10 nucleotides matching TRBD1. TRBV23-1 is annotated as an ORF whose role is uncertain. J lost 1 base, V lost 7 bases, and 9 bases had no gene match. The CDR3 loop spans 16 amino acids. The CDR3 nucleotides are TGCGCCAGCACCCGGACAGGGGGTGTATTTAACTATGGCTACACCTTC. Amino acids: CASTRTGGVFNYGYTF.

The genes are TRBV4-3 and TRBJ2-1, with a tentative D call TRBD2 (6 bases). The CDR3 length is 19 residues. CDR1 and CDR2 from the germline V gene are LGHNA and YSLEER. The V end lost 0 bases, the J end lost 3 bases, and 21 bases lay between the germline ends. In DNA form, the CDR3 reads TGCGCCAGCAGCCAAGATTTCGGGGCACGGCGGGGATACTACAATGAGCAGTTCTTC. This translates into CASSQDFGARRGYYNEQFF.

This clone was detected once. This chain uses TRBV9 with TRBJ1-2; TRBD1 aligns across 9 bases. The V and J ends lost 4 bases and 3 bases, in that order; junction bases with no gene match: 7. The CDR3 is made up of 15 amino acids. Per germline, CDR1 SGDLS and CDR2 YYNGEE. The CDR3 nucleotides read TGTGCCAGCAGCCCTACGACAGGGGGTGACTATGGCTACACCTTC. Translated, it gives CASSPTTGGDYGYTF.

The chain is built from TRBV7-2 and TRBJ2-2, with a tentative D call TRBD2 (6 bases). The CDR3 sequence is 14 residues long. The germline V and J ends were trimmed by 5 bases and 4 bases, with 11 bases remaining between them. Germline V gene data show CDR1 as SGHTA and CDR2 as FQGNSA. The CDR3 region has the DNA TGTGCCAGCAGCCCCGGGGGAGGCACCGGGGAGCTGTTTTTT. It encodes CASSPGGGTGELFF.

The chain is built from TRBV5-4 and TRBJ2-7, with D perhaps matching TRBD1 (6 bases). CDR3 length: 17 amino acids. The V and J ends lost 4 bases and 2 bases respectively, with 22 bases between them. Germline CDR1 reads SGHNT; CDR2 reads YYREEE (reference sequence). The CDR3 DNA reads TGTGCCAGCAGCACACCGGACCGGGACATCAACCCCTACGAGCAGTACTTC. The encoded protein is CASSTPDRDINPYEQYF.

This chain links TRBV14 with TRBJ2-1; unclear D gene. The germline V gene encodes CDR1 SGHDN and CDR2 FVKESK. There are 14 residues in the CDR3. The germline V and J ends were trimmed by 3 bases and 1 base, with 7 bases remaining between them. CDR3 sequence (DNA): TGTGCCAGCAGCCATAGCTATTCCTACAATGAGCAGTTCTTC. Protein: CASSHSYSYNEQFF.

The V and J genes are TRBV7-2 and TRBJ1-2, with 7 bases matching TRBD1. This CDR3 is 15 amino acids long. Germline CDR1 reads SGHTA; CDR2 reads FQGNSA. After removal of 1 base from V and 2 bases from J, the junction contained 4 bases not matched to a gene. The CDR3 spells CASSLDRGRNYGYTF. The CDR3 DNA reads TGTGCCAGCAGCTTAGACAGGGGTAGAAACTATGGCTACACCTTC.

V gene TRBV7-3 combines with J gene TRBJ1-2; 8 bases match TRBD1. This CDR3 has 14 amino acids. V gave up 0 bases and J gave up 8 bases; unmatched junction bases: 5. Per germline, CDR1 SGHTA and CDR2 FQGTGA. The CDR3 bases are TGTGCCAGCAGCTTAACCCGGACAGGGAAAGGCTACACCTTC. This codes for CASSLTRTGKGYTF.

Turning to this clone: One junction end does not reproduce the germline sequence, and a read error may be involved. V and J are TRBV7-9 and TRBJ2-2; possibly TRBD2 for D (5 bases). The CDR3 length is 14 residues. CDR1 and CDR2 (germline): SEHNR, FQNEAQ (reference sequence). CDR3 region: CSSSHRRDTGELFF. The CDR3 nucleotides are TGTTCCAGCAGCCACCGGCGGGACACCGGGGAGCTGTTTTTT.

V gene TRBV1 combines with J gene TRBJ1-1. TRBV1 is classified as a pseudogene. The CDR3 runs 15 residues. The CDR3 DNA sequence: TGCACCAGCAGCCAAGGGCGGGGGGTTGGGACTGAAGCTTTCTTT. Translated, it gives CTSSQGRGVGTEAFF.